This entry lists 30 T cell receptor beta chains sequenced from one sample in a study of tumor-infiltrating lymphocytes in primary liver carcinoma. DNA and RNA were both co-extracted from approximately 22-30 mg of bulk tissue that had not been sorted. From roughly 0.55 ug of total RNA, TCR beta-specific cDNA was reverse-transcribed using a constant-region primer. ARM-PCR, slightly modified, supplied the TCR beta libraries through three nested multiplex PCR rounds. The first two PCR rounds used TRBV1-TRBV30 forward primers with a C-beta reverse primer, 9 to 11 cycles each. Via MiXCR, TCRdb re-called the multiplex PCR reads, giving one row per CDR3 protein. This table holds about 21,000 distinct CDR3 sequences, about 79% found once. Sequenced input: liver tumor tissue from sampling region 1. Subset of the sample: tumor region T1, superior pole. The receptors derive from a woman in her twenties or thirties with primary liver carcinoma and hepatitis B virus infection.

Note on this clonotype: As the CDR3 is not closed by the conserved phenylalanine or tryptophan, this likely results from a read error. V and J are TRBV5-6 and TRBJ1-1; D possibly corresponds to TRBD1 (6 bases). Germline V gene sequence: CDR1 SGHDT, CDR2 YYEEEE. CDR3 size: 13 residues. The CDR3 region has the DNA TGTGCCCGCAGCCTTTGGGGCCGCAGGGGAGCTTTCCTT. Translation gives CARSLWGRRGAFL.

This clonotype was picked up a small number of times. One end of the junction varies from germline; a read error may be responsible. This rearrangement joins TRBV10-3 to TRBJ2-1; D is perhaps TRBD2 (5 bases). Germline values: CDR1 ENHRY, CDR2 SYGVKD. CDR3 length: 14 residues. CDR3 DNA sequence: TGTACCATCAGTCCCACGGTGACCCGGGATGAACAGTTCTTC. Protein sequence: CTISPTVTRDEQFF.

This clonotype is termed medium-sized. The V gene is TRBV14, the J gene TRBJ1-2; unclear D gene. Germline V lookup: CDR1 SGHDN, CDR2 FVKESK. Trimming removed 3 bases from V and 7 bases from J, with 12 bases in between. The CDR3 is made up of 13 amino acids. CDR3 sequence reads: CASSHPQLGGYTF. The CDR3 DNA reads as TGTGCCAGCAGCCATCCCCAGCTGGGTGGCTACACCTTC.

This clonotype occurred many times. The gene calls are TRBV6-2 or TRBV6-3 and TRBJ1-1, with D uncertain. The CDR3 covers 13 residues. In germline, CDR1 is MNHEY, CDR2 SVGEGT. The V end was cut by 9 bases, the J end by 0 bases, with 11 bases between. This CDR3 reads CASFDGLNTEAFF. The CDR3 nucleotides are TGTGCCAGTTTCGACGGTTTGAACACTGAAGCTTTCTTT.

The rearrangement uses TRBV11-2 and TRBJ1-2; maybe TRBD1 (6 bases). Trimming stripped 7 bases from V and 9 bases from J, with 18 bases between. CDR1 is SGHAT, CDR2 FQNNGV, per germline. The CDR3 is 13 amino acids. The CDR3 DNA follows: TGTGCCAGCACTCGGGGGGGGCGTGGATGCTACACCTTC. It encodes CASTRGGRGCYTF.

The rearrangement uses TRBV11-1 and TRBJ2-7; 9 bases line up with TRBD1. The V gene end was trimmed by 6 bases and the J gene end by 3 bases; junction bases not matched to a gene: 18. The CDR3 loop spans 18 amino acids. Germline CDR1 reads SGHAT; CDR2 reads FQDESV (reference sequence). CDR3: CASSNQQGQGECVYEQYF. DNA for the CDR3: TGTGCCAGCAGTAACCAACAGGGACAGGGAGAATGTGTCTACGAGCAGTACTTC.

This chain joins TRBV12-3 or TRBV12-4 and TRBJ2-2; 10 bases line up with TRBD2. The CDR3 loop spans 15 amino acids. The V gene end was trimmed by 4 bases and the J gene end by 4 bases; junction bases not matched to a gene: 3. The CDR3 DNA is TGTGCCAGCAGTTCTGGACTAGCGGTCACCGGGGAGCTGTTTTTT. Its protein is CASSSGLAVTGELFF.

The rearrangement joins TRBV7-9 to TRBJ2-2; D uncertain. The CDR3 sequence is 12 residues long. Trimming left V 7 bases short and J 7 bases short, with 10 bases between. The germline CDR1 and CDR2 sequences are SEHNR and FQNEAQ (reference sequence). Here the CDR3 reads CASNSRSGELFF. CDR3 sequence (DNA): TGTGCCAGCAACTCAAGAAGCGGGGAGCTGTTTTTT. Looking up the rest from reference TRBV7-9 and TRBJ2-2 gives the full variable domain: DTGVSQNPRHKITKRGQNVTFRCDPISEHNRLYWYRQTLGQGPEFLTYFQNEAQLEKSRLLSDRFSAERPKGSFSTLEIQRTEQGDSAMYLCASNSRSGELFFGEGSRLTVL.

The V call is TRBV12-3 or TRBV12-4, the J call TRBJ2-1; D might be TRBD2 (5 bases). This CDR3 contains 12 residues. The V gene lost 4 bases and the J gene lost 7 bases, with 8 bases spanning the gap. CDR3 region: CASSSGVNEQFF. CDR3 bases: TGTGCCAGCAGTTCCGGGGTAAATGAGCAGTTCTTC.

Turning to this clonotype: One junction end disagrees with the germline gene, perhaps due to a read error. The CDR3 sequence: CASSLWHRDKNTGELLF. The CDR3 DNA reads TGCGCCAGCAGCTTGTGGCACAGGGACAAGAACACCGGGGAGCTGCTTTTT. The V call is TRBV5-1, the J call TRBJ2-2, with D possibly being TRBD1 (6 bases). The CDR3 length is 17 residues. Germline assignment: CDR1 SGHRS and CDR2 YFSETQ.

Notes on this clonotype: Its ends do not fully match the called genes, so a read error is possible. This sequence joins TRBV6-6 and TRBJ2-3; D is undetermined. There are 17 residues in the CDR3. Germline values: CDR1 MNHNY, CDR2 SVGAGI (reference sequence). Written as DNA, the CDR3 is TGTGCCAGGAGTTACTCTTATGGCAACGGGTCCACAGATACGCAGTATTTT. Translating it yields CARSYSYGNGSTDTQYF.

The chain recombines TRBV7-8 with TRBJ1-5; the D gene is possibly TRBD1 (5 bases). Trimming removed 7 bases at V and 7 bases at J, with 17 bases between. Germline V gene data show CDR1 as SGHVS and CDR2 as FQNEAQ. There are 14 residues in the CDR3. CDR3 residues: CASTPFLGDQPQHF. Written as DNA, the CDR3 is TGTGCCAGCACCCCCTTCCTTGGGGACCAGCCCCAGCATTTT.

Turning to this clonotype: A junction end diverges from the germline sequence, so it may reflect a read error. This chain links TRBV11-2 with TRBJ2-1; 8 bases fit TRBD2. CDR3 length equals 15 residues. The germline V gene has CDR1 SGHAT and CDR2 FQNNGV. In nucleotides, the CDR3 is TGTGTCAGCAGTTTAGGAGCGGGAGTTCACAATGAGAAGTTCTTC. It is translated as CVSSLGAGVHNEKFF. The full variable domain, with the rest looked up from reference TRBV11-2 and TRBJ2-1, is EAGVAQSPRYKIIEKRQSVAFWCNPISGHATLYWYQQILGQGPKLLIQFQNNGVVDDSQLPKDRFSAERLKGVDSTLKIQPAKLEDSAVYLCVSSLGAGVHNEKFFGPGTRLTVL.

A word on this clonotype: This CDR3 fails to terminate in the conserved phenylalanine or tryptophan, so it likely reflects a read error. The rearrangement uses TRBV13 and TRBJ2-1, with 9 bases that match TRBD1. The germline V gene has CDR1 PRHDT and CDR2 FYEKMQ (reference sequence). The CDR3 spans 15 residues. The CDR3: CVRTPGQGPWNEQFL. CDR3 DNA: TGTGTCAGAACCCCGGGACAGGGACCGTGGAATGAGCAGTTCCTC.

This clonotype has a single count. One junction end disagrees with the germline gene, perhaps due to a read error. The rearrangement uses TRBV4-3 and TRBJ2-1; possible D gene TRBD2, 6 bases. The CDR3 runs to 16 residues. The V gene's germline CDR1 is LGHNA and CDR2 YSLEER. The DNA for the CDR3 is TGCGCCGGCAGCCATGATGCGGGAAGTTCCTACAATGAGCAGTTCTTC. Its protein is CAGSHDAGSSYNEQFF.

Here the CDR3 DNA reads TGTGCCAGCAGCCCTTCCTGGACTAGCCCCAATGAGCAGTTCTTC. Translation gives CASSPSWTSPNEQFF. This sequence joins TRBV11-3 and TRBJ2-1; 8 positions agree with TRBD2. This CDR3 is built from 15 residues. V trimming: 5 bases; J trimming: 6 bases; junction bases outside the gene matches: 9. Germline values: CDR1 SGHNT, CDR2 YENEEA.

The J gene is TRBJ2-7, the V gene TRBV5-6, with 15 bases fitting TRBD2. The CDR3 extends over 15 amino acids. The V gene's germline CDR1 is SGHDT and CDR2 YYEEEE. CDR3 nucleotide sequence: TGTACCAGCAGCCTCCGGACTAGCGGGAGGGGCGAGCAGTACGTC. Residues: CTSSLRTSGRGEQYV.

About this clonotype itself: Because the CDR3 is missing its conserved closing phenylalanine or tryptophan, this is likely a read error. No DNA is shown, since the ends of the CDR3 on it are uncertain; the CDR3 is the one TCRdb lists. This sequence joins TRBV4-2 and TRBJ2-7; TRBD1 was called by the table and not checked on the DNA. Germline values: CDR1 LGHNA, CDR2 YNFKEQ. The CDR3 is made up of 18 amino acids, end residues included. Here the CDR3 reads CASSQEHLGQGGPREQYY.

In its sample, this clonotype ranks as medium-sized. The chain carries TRBV10-3 and TRBJ2-5; D remains ambiguous. CDR1 and CDR2 (germline): ENHRY, SYGVKD. The CDR3 consists of 11 residues. V was pared by 8 bases and J by 2 bases, with 6 bases between. CDR3 amino acids: CAIGIQETQYF. Here the CDR3 DNA reads TGTGCCATCGGGATTCAAGAGACCCAGTACTTC.

V gene TRBV20-1 combines with J gene TRBJ2-7, with D possibly being TRBD2 (6 bases). Trimming took off 0 bases at V and 12 bases at J, with 21 bases between the two ends. From germline, CDR1 is DFQATT and CDR2 SNEGSKA (reference sequence). CDR3 length: 14 residues. The CDR3 region has the DNA TGCAGTGCTAGAGACCCTGGAGCGGGCAGGGCCCTGTACTTC. Its protein product is CSARDPGAGRALYF.

This chain links TRBV5-6 with TRBJ1-5; 7 nucleotides line up with TRBD1. CDR3 length: 14 amino acids. Germline lookup yields CDR1 SGHDT and CDR2 YYEEEE. V shed 4 bases, J shed 9 bases, and the junction held 10 bases outside the gene matches. This chain's CDR3 is CASSTGDSNWPQHF. The DNA for the CDR3 is TGTGCCAGCAGCACAGGGGACAGCAATTGGCCCCAGCATTTT.

Regarding this clonotype: At one of its ends the junction is not consistent with the germline gene, which may arise from a read error. The chain is built from TRBV12-3 or TRBV12-4 and TRBJ2-1; D uncertain. The CDR3 contains 14 residues. The CDR3 DNA is TGTGCTAGCAGTTTACCCAGACCGCACAATGAGCAGTGCTTC. This encodes CASSLPRPHNEQCF.

In regard to this clonotype: A read error may account for a junction end that differs from germline. The genes are TRBV4-3 and TRBJ2-7; D perhaps matches TRBD1 (5 bases). The CDR3 runs 15 residues. The germline gives CDR1 LGHNA, CDR2 YSLEER. In DNA, the CDR3 is TGCGCCGGCAGCCAAGATCAATGGACAAGGCGGGAGCAGTACTTC. Encoded protein: CAGSQDQWTRREQYF.

A remark on this clonotype: The junction shows a germline mismatch at one end, possibly a read error. The rearrangement links TRBV13 to TRBJ2-1; a weak D match, TRBD2 (6 bases). The CDR3 runs to 16 residues. The V gene's germline CDR1 is PRHDT and CDR2 FYEKMQ (reference sequence). The CDR3 loop is CAISLGTGGAYNEQFF. CDR3 nucleotides: TGTGCCATCAGCCTCGGGACTGGCGGGGCATACAATGAGCAGTTCTTC.

Comments on this clonotype: A junction end diverges from the germline sequence, so it may reflect a read error. The chain joins TRBV11-1 to TRBJ2-1; tentative D call: TRBD1 (6 bases). Germline CDR1 is SGHAT and CDR2 is FQDESV (reference sequence). This CDR3 has 15 residues. DNA of the CDR3: TGTGCCAACAGCCGGAGACAGGCCTCCTACAATGAACAGTTCTTT. Translated, it gives CANSRRQASYNEQFF. Based on the CDR3 plus reference TRBV11-1 and TRBJ2-1, the full variable domain is EAEVAQSPRYKITEKSQAVAFWCDPISGHATLYWYRQILGQGPELLVQFQDESVVDDSQLPKDRFSAERLKGVDSTLKIQPAELGDSAMYLCANSRRQASYNEQFFGPGTRLTVL.

This chain connects TRBV4-3 to TRBJ2-1, with D uncertain. The CDR3 extends over 14 amino acids. Germline values: CDR1 LGHNA, CDR2 YSLEER. V dropped 7 bases and J dropped 6 bases, with 16 bases sitting between them. The CDR3 DNA reads as TGCGCCAGCAATCACACAGAGTTGATCAATGAGCAGTTCTTC. Its protein product is CASNHTELINEQFF.

This clonotype appeared once. V is TRBV4-3 and J is TRBJ2-1; D remains unclear. The CDR3 contains 14 residues. Germline CDR1 reads LGHNA; CDR2 reads YSLEER. Trimming removed 10 bases from V and 10 bases from J, with 23 bases in between. The DNA of the CDR3 is TGCGCCATCGGCCACACAGAGTTGGTCAACGAGCAGTTCTTC. Its translation is CAIGHTELVNEQFF.

This clonotype occurred a few times. At one end the junction does not follow the germline gene, possibly because of a read error. This chain uses TRBV7-9 with TRBJ1-5; 7 nucleotides line up with TRBD1. Germline CDR1 and CDR2: SEHNR and FQNEAQ (reference sequence). The CDR3 totals 13 residues. This CDR3 reads CASNSTGNQAQHF. The DNA of the CDR3 is TGTGCCAGCAACTCGACAGGGAATCAGGCCCAGCATTTT.

This rearrangement joins TRBV11-2 to TRBJ2-1; D uncertain. CDR1 and CDR2 (germline): SGHAT, FQNNGV. V was cut by 11 bases and J by 0 bases, with 17 bases left in between. The CDR3 has 15 residues. The CDR3 nucleotides are TGTGCCGGCATCCAAGCCCCGAGCTCCTACAATGAGCAGTTCTTC. The encoded protein is CAGIQAPSSYNEQFF.

CDR3 region: CASSLAGREETLYF. The CDR3 region has the DNA TGTGCCAGCAGCTTGGCAGGGCGCGAAGAGACCCTATACTTC. The V and J genes are TRBV11-1 and TRBJ2-5, with TRBD1 as a possible D gene (5 bases). Trimming removed 3 bases from V and 14 bases from J, with 22 bases in between. CDR3 size: 14 residues. Germline assignment: CDR1 SGHAT and CDR2 FQDESV (reference sequence).